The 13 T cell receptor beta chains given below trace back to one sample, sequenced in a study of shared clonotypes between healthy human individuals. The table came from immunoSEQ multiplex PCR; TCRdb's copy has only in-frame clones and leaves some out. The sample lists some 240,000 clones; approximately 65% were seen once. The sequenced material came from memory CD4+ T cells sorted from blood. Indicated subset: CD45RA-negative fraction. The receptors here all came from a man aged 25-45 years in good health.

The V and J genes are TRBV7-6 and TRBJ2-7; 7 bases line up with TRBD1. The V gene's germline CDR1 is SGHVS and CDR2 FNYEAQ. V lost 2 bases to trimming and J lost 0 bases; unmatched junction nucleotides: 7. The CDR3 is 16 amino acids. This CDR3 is CASSLNTGVPSYEQYF. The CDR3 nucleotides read TGTGCCAGCAGCTTAAACACAGGGGTGCCCTCCTACGAGCAGTACTTC. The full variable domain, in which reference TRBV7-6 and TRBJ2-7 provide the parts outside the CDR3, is GAGVSQSPRYKVTKRGQDVALRCDPISGHVSLYWYRQALGQGPEFLTYFNYEAQQDKSGLPNDRFSAERPEGSISTLTIQRTEQRDSAMYRCASSLNTGVPSYEQYFGPGTRLTVT.

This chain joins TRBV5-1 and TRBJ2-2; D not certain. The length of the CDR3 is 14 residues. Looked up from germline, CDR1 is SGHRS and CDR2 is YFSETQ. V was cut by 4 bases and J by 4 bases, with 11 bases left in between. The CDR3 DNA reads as TGCGCCAGCAGCGAGAACTTATTCACCGGGGAGCTGTTTTTT. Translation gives CASSENLFTGELFF. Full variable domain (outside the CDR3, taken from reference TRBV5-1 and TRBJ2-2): KAGVTQTPRYLIKTRGQQVTLSCSPISGHRSVSWYQQTPGQGLQFLFEYFSETQRNKGNFPGRFSGRQFSNSRSEMNVSTLELGDSALYLCASSENLFTGELFFGEGSRLTVL.

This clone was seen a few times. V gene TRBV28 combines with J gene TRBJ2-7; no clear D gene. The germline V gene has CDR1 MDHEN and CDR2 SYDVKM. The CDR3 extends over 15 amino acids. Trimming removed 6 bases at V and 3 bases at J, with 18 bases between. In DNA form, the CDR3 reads TGTGCCAGCAGCTTAAGAAGACTTCTCCTCTACGAGCAGTACTTC. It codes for CASSLRRLLLYEQYF. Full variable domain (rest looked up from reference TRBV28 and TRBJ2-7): DVKVTQSSRYLVKRTGEKVFLECVQDMDHENMFWYRQDPGLGLRLIYFSYDVKMKEKGDIPEGYSVSREKKERFSLILESASTNQTSMYLCASSLRRLLLYEQYFGPGTRLTVT.

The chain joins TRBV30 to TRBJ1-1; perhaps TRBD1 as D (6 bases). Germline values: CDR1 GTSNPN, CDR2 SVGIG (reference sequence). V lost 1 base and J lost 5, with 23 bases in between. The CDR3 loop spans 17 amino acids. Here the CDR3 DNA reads TGTGCCTGGAGTGGCGGGGGCGGCAACTCCCGGGGGACTGAAGCTTTCTTT. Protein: CAWSGGGGNSRGTEAFF. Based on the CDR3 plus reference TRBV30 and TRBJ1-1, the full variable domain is SQTIHQWPATLVQPVGSPLSLECTVEGTSNPNLYWYRQAAGRGLQLLFYSVGIGQISSEVPQNLSASRPQDRQFILSSKKLLLSDSGFYLCAWSGGGGNSRGTEAFFGQGTRLTVV.

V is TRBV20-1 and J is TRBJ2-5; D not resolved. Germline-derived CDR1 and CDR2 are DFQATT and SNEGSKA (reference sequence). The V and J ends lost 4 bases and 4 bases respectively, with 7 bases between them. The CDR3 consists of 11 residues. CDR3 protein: CSAIAGETQYF. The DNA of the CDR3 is TGCAGTGCTATAGCCGGAGAGACCCAGTACTTC.

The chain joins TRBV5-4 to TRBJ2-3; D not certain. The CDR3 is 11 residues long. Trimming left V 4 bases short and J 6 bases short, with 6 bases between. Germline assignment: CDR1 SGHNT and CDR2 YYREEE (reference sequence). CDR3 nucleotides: TGTGCCAGCAGCCAAACGGATACGCAGTATTTT. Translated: CASSQTDTQYF.

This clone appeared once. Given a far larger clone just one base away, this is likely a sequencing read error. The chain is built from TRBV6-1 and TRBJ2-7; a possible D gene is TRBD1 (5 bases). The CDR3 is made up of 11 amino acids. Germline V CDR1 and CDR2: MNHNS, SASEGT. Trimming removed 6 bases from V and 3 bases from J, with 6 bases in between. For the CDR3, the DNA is TGTGCCAGCAGGGACAACTACGAGCAGTACTTC. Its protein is CASRDNYEQYF.

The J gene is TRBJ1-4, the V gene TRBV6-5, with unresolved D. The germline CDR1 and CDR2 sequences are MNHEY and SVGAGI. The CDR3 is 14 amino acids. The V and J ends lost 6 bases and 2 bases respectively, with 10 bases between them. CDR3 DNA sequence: TGTGCCAGCAGAGCGGGAACTACTAATGAAAAACTGTTTTTT. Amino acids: CASRAGTTNEKLFF.

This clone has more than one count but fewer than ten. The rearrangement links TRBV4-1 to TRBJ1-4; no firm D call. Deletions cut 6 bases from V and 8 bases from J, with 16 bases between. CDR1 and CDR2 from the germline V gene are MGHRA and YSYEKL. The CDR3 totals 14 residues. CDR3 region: CASRQLAGEEKLFF. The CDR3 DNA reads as TGCGCCAGCAGACAACTGGCGGGTGAGGAAAAACTGTTTTTT.

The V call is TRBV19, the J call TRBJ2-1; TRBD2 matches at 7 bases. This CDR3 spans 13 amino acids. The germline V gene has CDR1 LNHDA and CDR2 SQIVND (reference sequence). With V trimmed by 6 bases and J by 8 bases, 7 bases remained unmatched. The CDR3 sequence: CASRGRLAHEQFF. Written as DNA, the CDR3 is TGTGCCAGTAGAGGGAGACTAGCCCATGAGCAGTTCTTC.

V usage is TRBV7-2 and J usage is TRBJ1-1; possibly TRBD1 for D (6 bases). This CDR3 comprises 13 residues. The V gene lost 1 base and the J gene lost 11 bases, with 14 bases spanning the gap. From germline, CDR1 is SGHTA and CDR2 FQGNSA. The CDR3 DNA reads TGTGCCAGCAGCTTAGAGGCCGTGGGGGGCGCTTTCTTT. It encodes CASSLEAVGGAFF.

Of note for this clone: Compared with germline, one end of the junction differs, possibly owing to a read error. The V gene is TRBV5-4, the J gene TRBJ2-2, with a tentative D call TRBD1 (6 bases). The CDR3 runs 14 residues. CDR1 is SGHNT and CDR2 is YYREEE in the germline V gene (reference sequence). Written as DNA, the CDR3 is TGCGCCAGCAGCCGGGACACCGAGGCCGGGGAGCTGTTTTTT. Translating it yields CASSRDTEAGELFF. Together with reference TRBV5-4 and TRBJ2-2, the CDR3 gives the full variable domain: ETGVTQSPTHLIKTRGQQVTLRCSSQSGHNTVSWYQQALGQGPQFIFQYYREEENGRGNFPPRFSGLQFPNYSSELNVNALELDDSALYLCASSRDTEAGELFFGEGSRLTVL.

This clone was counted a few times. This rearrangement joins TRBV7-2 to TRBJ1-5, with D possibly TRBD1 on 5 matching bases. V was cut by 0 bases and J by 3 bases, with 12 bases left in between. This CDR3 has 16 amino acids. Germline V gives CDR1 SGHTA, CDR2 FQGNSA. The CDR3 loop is CASSLAGTDYNQPQHF. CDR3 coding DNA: TGTGCCAGCAGCTTAGCAGGGACTGATTACAATCAGCCCCAGCATTTT.